What follows describes a single T cell receptor beta chain. Its antigen is not known. The sample comes from a study of T cell responses to AZD1222 COVID-19 vaccine. Study as a whole: Second doses were pooled across both intervals (about 4 or about 12 weeks). Points from the study as a whole: Donors were chiefly white British, with a greater number of females, and clonal diversity was perhaps underestimated.

Profiled with immunoSEQ multiplex PCR; TCRdb holds only in-frame clones, not every one. The sample holds over 150,000 clones, about nine tenths seen once. There are 15 residues in the CDR3. Germline assignment: CDR1 LNHNV and CDR2 YYDKDF (reference sequence). V was pared by 1 base and J by 6 bases, with 8 bases of the junction left unmatched. The sequencing here drew on peripheral blood, taken on day 0 of AZD1222 vaccination. The TCR was taken from an adult in good health. The V gene is TRBV15, the J gene TRBJ2-7; 8 bases agree with TRBD1. The CDR3 reads CATSRAGTGGREQYF. The CDR3 nucleotides read TGTGCCACCAGCAGAGCCGGGACAGGAGGCCGCGAGCAGTACTTC.